The 12 T cell receptor beta chains in this list originate from one sample, sequenced in a study of T cells in Graves' hyperthyroidism and ophthalmopathy. What was amplified from RNA transcripts were TCR beta CDR3 regions. First-round RT-PCR targeting the TCR CDR3 was performed with the HTBI primer set. MiXCR, applied by TCRdb to the multiplex PCR reads, yields one record per CDR3 protein. The sample includes around 610,000 distinct CDR3 sequences, about 15% of them seen just once. Sequencing input: blood. The receptors originated from a woman aged 40-49 years with Graves' ophthalmopathy.

This clonotype was picked up one time. A read error is possible here, since a much larger clone lies one base away. The chain is built from TRBV6-5 and TRBJ1-2; TRBD1 is a possible D gene (5 bases). The CDR3 totals 12 residues. Germline loops: CDR1 MNHEY, CDR2 SVGAGI. The CDR3 loop reads CTSSWGGVGYTF. The CDR3 nucleotides read TGTACCAGCAGTTGGGGAGGGGTTGGCTACACCTTC.

This clonotype has only a few counts. The chain couples TRBV19 to TRBJ2-7; TRBD1 matches 7 bases. Unmatched junction bases numbered 8, after V lost 7 bases and J lost 2 bases. CDR3 length equals 14 residues. Germline CDR1 and CDR2: LNHDA and SQIVND (reference sequence). This chain's CDR3 is CASTGTEDPYEQYF. The CDR3 coding sequence is TGTGCCAGTACCGGGACAGAAGATCCCTACGAGCAGTACTTC.

The chain has TRBV7-8 and TRBJ1-3; TRBD1 matches at 7 bases. This CDR3 comprises 16 residues. Unmatched junction bases numbered 11, after V lost 5 bases and J lost 4 bases. The germline V gene has CDR1 SGHVS and CDR2 FQNEAQ. CDR3 sequence reads: CASSTDRFSAGNTIYF. DNA for the CDR3: TGTGCCAGCAGCACGGACAGGTTTTCGGCCGGAAACACCATATATTTT.

This sequence joins TRBV15 and TRBJ2-7; D ambiguous. This CDR3 has 13 amino acids. The germline V gene encodes CDR1 LNHNV and CDR2 YYDKDF (reference sequence). Trimming took off 4 bases at V and 7 bases at J, with 14 bases between the two ends. The CDR3, as DNA: TGTGCCACCAGCATGGGCAACGAAGTGGAGCAGTACTTC. Translated, it gives CATSMGNEVEQYF.

This clonotype was found many times. The V and J genes are TRBV29-1 and TRBJ2-5; D not resolved. This CDR3 spans 14 amino acids. Germline values: CDR1 SQVTM, CDR2 ANQGSEA. The V and J ends lost 4 bases and 2 bases respectively, with 14 bases between them. CDR3 sequence (DNA): TGCAGCGTTGTGTACTACAGTAAGCAAGAGACCCAGTACTTC. This encodes CSVVYYSKQETQYF.

This clonotype has ten or more counts. The chain links TRBV28 to TRBJ2-5, with D perhaps matching TRBD2 (5 bases). Trimming removed 8 bases at V and 2 bases at J, with 15 bases between. CDR1 is MDHEN, CDR2 SYDVKM, per germline. The CDR3 extends over 14 amino acids. CDR3 coding DNA: TGTGCCAGCGGACCCCCGGAGGTGCAAGAGACCCAGTACTTC. Translated, it gives CASGPPEVQETQYF.

This clonotype showed up many times. This sequence joins TRBV4-2 and TRBJ2-7; 8 positions agree with TRBD2. V shed 0 bases and J 1 base; nucleotides not matched to a gene: 5. The germline CDR1 and CDR2 sequences are LGHNA and YNFKEQ. The CDR3 covers 16 residues. In DNA form, the CDR3 reads TGTGCCAGCAGCCAAGATGGAGCTAGCGGGTCCTACGAGCAGTACTTC. It specifies CASSQDGASGSYEQYF.

This clonotype appeared many times. The chain joins TRBV12-3 or TRBV12-4 to TRBJ2-5; D could derive from TRBD1 or TRBD2 (6 bases each). V dropped 6 bases and J dropped 5 bases, with 19 bases sitting between them. The CDR3 has 15 residues. The chain's CDR3 is CASSLGGGAGETQYF. The CDR3 DNA is TGTGCCAGCAGCCTGGGGGGCGGGGCCGGGGAGACCCAGTACTTC.

This clonotype was counted a few times. The chain joins TRBV11-3 to TRBJ2-7; D not certain. CDR3 size: 15 residues. The germline V gene has CDR1 SGHNT and CDR2 YENEEA. Trimming took off 1 base at V and 3 bases at J, with 13 bases between the two ends. The CDR3 reads CASSLGGESNYEQYF. The CDR3 region has the DNA TGTGCCAGCAGCTTAGGAGGTGAAAGTAACTACGAGCAGTACTTC.

Ten or more counts support this clonotype. The V gene is TRBV12-3 or TRBV12-4, the J gene TRBJ2-2; the D gene is possibly TRBD2 (5 bases). The V gene lost 0 bases and the J gene lost 5 bases, with 10 bases spanning the gap. There are 15 residues in the CDR3. CDR3 residues: CASSLAGARTGELFF. CDR3 in DNA: TGTGCCAGCAGTTTAGCGGGAGCTAGGACCGGGGAGCTGTTTTTT.

Note on this clonotype: This may be a read error, as it is one base from a much larger clone. The gene calls are TRBV12-3 or TRBV12-4 and TRBJ1-5; 7 bases line up with TRBD1. The CDR3 extends over 15 amino acids. The CDR3 loop reads CASRRGGTVNQPRHF. As DNA, the CDR3 is TGTGCCAGCAGGCGTGGAGGGACAGTCAATCAGCCCCGGCATTTT.

This clonotype appeared many times. The rearrangement joins TRBV12-3 or TRBV12-4 to TRBJ1-2; a weak D match, TRBD1 (6 bases). The V end was cut by 7 bases, the J end by 4 bases, with 16 bases between. The CDR3 sequence is 14 residues long. DNA for the CDR3: TGTGCCAGCACCCTTGGGGGGCAAGGCTATGGCTACACCTTC. This codes for CASTLGGQGYGYTF.